Below are 25 T cell receptor beta chains sequenced from a single sample in a study of Ad26.COV2.S vaccination and SARS-CoV-2 variants (dated by TCRdb to about 2021). According to the study, the label for this sample's treatment or condition signals: around 19 received Ad26.COV2.S at low or high dose, single or two shots; roughly five received placebo; per-sample allocation not given. Repertoires of vaccine and placebo recipients were sequenced from samples taken on day 63 after the first injection. Library prep was done by the immunoSEQ multiplex PCR assay. TCRdb obtained this table from immuneACCESS and retained in-frame rearrangements with V and J assigned. These tables miss some clones; where compared with another copy, unresolved V genes account for less than half of the shortfall, and the remainder is unexplained. For this sample the table gives approximately 300,000 clones, of which approximately 86% were detected only once. The ten largest clones add up to about 2.1% of the sample.

Sequenced here: peripheral blood, sampled in a trial of Ad26.COV2.S vaccine versus placebo. Receptors originate from a person aged 18-60 years who received the Ad26.COV2.S COVID-19 vaccine or a placebo.

The chain couples TRBV28 to TRBJ1-2; no clear D. Looked up from germline, CDR1 is MDHEN and CDR2 is SYDVKM. Trimming shortened V by 3 bases and J by 2 bases, and 7 bases separated the two germline ends. The CDR3 is made up of 13 amino acids. Here the CDR3 DNA reads TGTGCCAGCAGTTTGGTGGGAAACTATGGCTACACCTTC. This codes for CASSLVGNYGYTF.

Details on this clone: One end of the junction is discordant with germline, which a read error may explain. This chain links TRBV7-2 with TRBJ1-6; maybe TRBD1 (5 bases). The V gene's germline CDR1 is SGHTA and CDR2 FQGNSA. The length of the CDR3 is 17 residues. The DNA of the CDR3 is TGTGCCAACAGCTTAGGAGTGTTCGGGGGTGAGAACTCACCCCTCCACTTT. Translation gives CANSLGVFGGENSPLHF.

In its sample, this clone was seen a few times. The V and J genes are TRBV3-1 (or the pseudogene TRBV3-2) and TRBJ1-4; D not resolved. There are 15 residues in the CDR3. The V gene's germline CDR1 is LGHDT and CDR2 YNNKEL (reference sequence). V shed 1 base and J shed 6 bases, with 12 bases lying between them. The CDR3 coding sequence is TGTGCCAGCAGCCAAGGGCGGATAGGATATGAAAAACTGTTTTTT. Translated: CASSQGRIGYEKLFF.

The genes are TRBV13 and TRBJ2-5; D not certain. The germline V gene encodes CDR1 PRHDT and CDR2 FYEKMQ (reference sequence). CDR3 length: 18 amino acids. The V gene lost 4 bases and the J gene lost 0 bases, with 21 bases spanning the gap. CDR3 residues: CASSSDPPFEGNQETQYF. The CDR3 coding sequence is TGTGCCAGCAGCTCAGACCCCCCCTTTGAAGGCAACCAAGAGACCCAGTACTTC.

V and J are TRBV14 and TRBJ2-5; the match to TRBD1 covers 8 bases. The CDR3 runs 14 residues. Looked up from germline, CDR1 is SGHDN and CDR2 is FVKESK. J lost 1 base, V lost 6 bases, and 4 bases had no gene match. CDR3 DNA: TGTGCCAGCAGTCTTGACAGGGGCCAAGAGACCCAGTACTTC. Translating it yields CASSLDRGQETQYF.

The chain couples TRBV28 to TRBJ1-6; the D is unclear. This CDR3 comprises 13 residues. The germline V gene encodes CDR1 MDHEN and CDR2 SYDVKM. Trimming left V 9 bases short and J 5 bases short, with 11 bases between. CDR3 in amino acids: CASTRDNNSPLHF. In nucleotides, the CDR3 is TGTGCCAGTACTCGGGATAATAATTCACCCCTCCACTTT.

The chain couples TRBV19 to TRBJ1-1; 7 bases align to TRBD1. The germline V gene has CDR1 LNHDA and CDR2 SQIVND (reference sequence). The CDR3 consists of 15 residues. The junction had 6 bases not matched to a gene; V was cut back by 2 bases and J by 3 bases. As DNA, the CDR3 is TGTGCCAGTAGTATAATTGGGCAGGGGGACACTGAAGCTTTCTTT. Protein product: CASSIIGQGDTEAFF.

The chain recombines TRBV7-8 with TRBJ2-1; 8 positions match TRBD2. The CDR3 length is 15 residues. Germline V gene data show CDR1 as SGHVS and CDR2 as FQNEAQ. After removal of 2 bases from V and 1 base from J, the junction contained 1 base not matched to a gene. The CDR3 sequence is CASSLREGSYNEQFF. CDR3 in DNA: TGTGCCAGCAGCTTACGGGAGGGATCCTACAATGAGCAGTTCTTC.

This sequence joins TRBV6-5 and TRBJ2-5; weak D call: TRBD2 (7 bases). The CDR3 totals 16 residues. Trimming stripped 4 bases from V and 5 bases from J, with 20 bases between. Germline V CDR1 and CDR2: MNHEY, SVGAGI. CDR3 in amino acids: CASSWGGGGPGETQYF. The CDR3, as DNA: TGTGCCAGCAGTTGGGGCGGCGGGGGCCCTGGGGAGACCCAGTACTTC.

V usage is TRBV7-3 and J usage is TRBJ1-2, with no clear D. This CDR3 is built from 15 residues. Trimming removed 2 bases from V and 5 bases from J, with 15 bases in between. Germline V lookup: CDR1 SGHTA, CDR2 FQGTGA. Written as DNA, the CDR3 is TGTGCCAGCAGCTTAGGACCCTCTACTCGGTATGGCTACACCTTC. Protein: CASSLGPSTRYGYTF. Complete variable domain (other parts from reference TRBV7-3 and TRBJ1-2): GAGVSQTPSNKVTEKGKYVELRCDPISGHTALYWYRQSLGQGPEFLIYFQGTGAADDSGLPNDRFFAVRPEGSVSTLKIQRTERGDSAVYLCASSLGPSTRYGYTFGSGTRLTVV.

The V call is TRBV7-9, the J call TRBJ1-1; maybe TRBD1 (6 bases). Germline values: CDR1 SEHNR, CDR2 FQNEAQ (reference sequence). V lost 2 bases and J lost 5, with 18 bases in between. The CDR3 runs 16 residues. The CDR3 here is CASSLSGAGVGTEAFF. In DNA, the CDR3 is TGTGCCAGCAGCTTATCAGGGGCGGGTGTAGGTACTGAAGCTTTCTTT.

The J gene is TRBJ2-1, the V gene TRBV7-9; D uncertain. V gave up 7 bases and J gave up 4 bases, with 5 bases separating them. CDR3 length: 11 amino acids. Germline V gene data show CDR1 as SEHNR and CDR2 as FQNEAQ (reference sequence). The CDR3: CASNMYNEQFF. Here the CDR3 DNA reads TGTGCCAGCAACATGTACAATGAGCAGTTCTTC.

The CDR3 nucleotides are TGTGCCAGCAGCCAAGATACATCGTACAATGAGCAGTTCTTC. This sequence encodes CASSQDTSYNEQFF. This chain uses TRBV4-2 with TRBJ2-1; no definite D call. The CDR3 loop spans 14 amino acids. V gave up 0 bases and J gave up 4 bases, with 7 bases separating them. Germline V gene lookup returns CDR1 LGHNA and CDR2 YNFKEQ.

The V gene is TRBV20-1, the J gene TRBJ1-2; D is ambiguous. Per the germline V gene, CDR1 is DFQATT and CDR2 is SNEGSKA (reference sequence). Trimming cost V 1 base and J 9 bases, with 9 bases left between them. CDR3 length equals 11 residues. Here the CDR3 DNA reads TGCAGTGCTAGAGCAAGTGGACGCTACACCTTC. Amino acid sequence: CSARASGRYTF.

The chain couples TRBV19 to TRBJ1-3; D ambiguous. Trimming took off 2 bases at V and 0 bases at J, with 8 bases between the two ends. This CDR3 has 15 residues. Germline V lookup: CDR1 LNHDA, CDR2 SQIVND (reference sequence). As DNA, the CDR3 is TGTGCCAGTAGTATATTGGGTAACTCTGGAAACACCATATATTTT. Translating it yields CASSILGNSGNTIYF.

As to this clone: The junction shows a germline mismatch at one end, possibly a read error. The genes are TRBV2 and TRBJ2-3; 7 bases are a match to TRBD2. The CDR3 extends over 11 amino acids. From germline, CDR1 is SNHLY and CDR2 FYNNEI. CDR3 loop: CVSRGADTQYF. CDR3 nucleotide sequence: TGTGTCAGCCGGGGGGCAGATACGCAGTATTTT.

The rearrangement joins TRBV5-1 to TRBJ2-5, with TRBD2 matching over 12 bases. V shed 0 bases, J shed 1 base, and the junction held 7 bases outside the gene matches. Germline V gene sequence: CDR1 SGHRS, CDR2 YFSETQ. The CDR3 runs 18 residues. The CDR3 sequence is CASSLVRTSGEVQETQYF. In nucleotides, the CDR3 is TGCGCCAGCAGCTTGGTGAGGACTAGCGGGGAGGTCCAAGAGACCCAGTACTTC.

This clone showed up just a few times. V is TRBV2 and J is TRBJ2-2; 7 bases agree with TRBD1. The J segment lost 4 bases and the V segment lost 7 bases, leaving 15 bases of the junction unmatched. Per the germline V gene, CDR1 is SNHLY and CDR2 is FYNNEI. This CDR3 has 17 residues. The CDR3 nucleotides read TGTGCCAGCATGCGGTCCAGAATGACAGGGTTCACCGGGGAGCTGTTTTTT. It is translated as CASMRSRMTGFTGELFF.

V and J are TRBV29-1 and TRBJ2-5; unclear D gene. This CDR3 comprises 9 residues. Germline V gene lookup returns CDR1 SQVTM and CDR2 ANQGSEA. Trimming pared 6 bases from V and 2 bases from J, leaving 1 base between. The DNA for the CDR3 is TGCAGCGTACAAGAGACCCAGTACTTC. Its translation is CSVQETQYF.

This clone was observed a handful of times. Other DNA variants within this sample encode the same CDR3. This rearrangement joins TRBV5-1 to TRBJ1-1, with D possibly being TRBD1 (5 bases). The V end lost 0 bases, the J end lost 3 bases, and 9 bases lay between the germline ends. CDR3 length: 14 amino acids. Germline CDR1 and CDR2: SGHRS and YFSETQ. The DNA of the CDR3 is TGCGCCAGCAGCTTGGATGGGGGGGACACTGAAGCTTTCTTT. It translates to CASSLDGGDTEAFF.

CDR3 amino acids: CASSESRTGYQETQYF. CDR3 nucleotides: TGCGCCAGCAGTGAGTCGCGGACAGGGTACCAAGAGACCCAGTACTTC. The chain has TRBV10-1 and TRBJ2-5; 8 bases match TRBD1. CDR1 and CDR2 from the germline V gene are WNHNN and SYGVQD (reference sequence). The CDR3 covers 16 residues. J was trimmed by 0 bases and V by 0 bases; bases with no gene match: 3.

As for this clone: The sample has other DNA sequences that encode this CDR3 too. The genes are TRBV5-6 and TRBJ1-2; tentative D call: TRBD1 (5 bases). Deletions cut 0 bases from V and 5 bases from J, with 5 bases between. The CDR3 spans 12 residues. The germline V gene has CDR1 SGHDT and CDR2 YYEEEE. The CDR3, as DNA: TGTGCCAGCAGCTTGGCAGGGTATGGCTACACCTTC. Protein product: CASSLAGYGYTF. The full variable domain, with the rest looked up from reference TRBV5-6 and TRBJ1-2, is DAGVTQSPTHLIKTRGQQVTLRCSPKSGHDTVSWYQQALGQGPQFIFQYYEEEERQRGNFPDRFSGHQFPNYSSELNVNALLLGDSALYLCASSLAGYGYTFGSGTRLTVV.

The V call is TRBV11-2, the J call TRBJ2-1; D uncertain. The CDR3 runs to 11 residues. Trimming stripped 5 bases from V and 2 bases from J, with 1 base between. From germline, CDR1 is SGHAT and CDR2 FQNNGV. The CDR3 nucleotides read TGTGCCAGCAGCACCTACAATGAGCAGTTCTTC. Translating gives CASSTYNEQFF.

The chain has TRBV16 and TRBJ2-7, with D possibly TRBD1 on 6 matching bases. The V end was cut by 4 bases, the J end by 2 bases, with 15 bases between. Looked up from germline, CDR1 is KGHSY and CDR2 is FQNENV. This CDR3 has 15 residues. The CDR3 nucleotides read TGTGCCAGCAGCCCCAACCGCAGGGGCGCCTACGAGCAGTACTTC. It codes for CASSPNRRGAYEQYF. Variable domain in full (rest from reference TRBV16 and TRBJ2-7): GEEVAQTPKHLVRGEGQKAKLYCAPIKGHSYVFWYQQVLKNEFKFLISFQNENVFDETGMPKERFSAKCLPNSPCSLEIQATKLEDSAVYFCASSPNRRGAYEQYFGPGTRLTVT.

V usage is TRBV5-1 and J usage is TRBJ1-1; 10 bases are shared with TRBD1. The germline CDR1 and CDR2 sequences are SGHRS and YFSETQ. This CDR3 has 15 amino acids. The trim removed 4 bases at V and 6 bases at J, leaving 9 bases unmatched. The CDR3 protein is CASSPRTGGKAEAFF. CDR3 nucleotide sequence: TGCGCCAGCAGCCCCCGGACAGGGGGGAAGGCTGAAGCTTTCTTT.